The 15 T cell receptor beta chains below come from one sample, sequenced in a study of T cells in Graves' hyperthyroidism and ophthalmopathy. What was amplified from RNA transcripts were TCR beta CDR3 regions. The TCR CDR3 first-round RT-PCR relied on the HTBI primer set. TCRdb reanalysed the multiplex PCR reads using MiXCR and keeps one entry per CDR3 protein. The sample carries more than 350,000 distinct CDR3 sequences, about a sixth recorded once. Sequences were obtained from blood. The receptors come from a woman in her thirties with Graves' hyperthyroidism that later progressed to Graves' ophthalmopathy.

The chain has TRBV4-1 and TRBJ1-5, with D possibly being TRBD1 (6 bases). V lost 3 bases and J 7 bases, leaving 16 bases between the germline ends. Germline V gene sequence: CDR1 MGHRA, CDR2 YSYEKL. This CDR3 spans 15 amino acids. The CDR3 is CASSQVTGGRQPQHF. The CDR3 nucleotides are TGCGCCAGCAGCCAGGTGACGGGGGGGCGGCAGCCCCAGCATTTT.

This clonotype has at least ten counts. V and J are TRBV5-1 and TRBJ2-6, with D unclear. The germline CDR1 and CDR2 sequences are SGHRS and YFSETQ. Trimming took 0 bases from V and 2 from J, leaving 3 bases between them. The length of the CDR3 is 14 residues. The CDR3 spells CASSLGPGANVLTF. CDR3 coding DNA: TGCGCCAGCAGCTTGGGTCCTGGGGCCAACGTCCTGACTTTC.

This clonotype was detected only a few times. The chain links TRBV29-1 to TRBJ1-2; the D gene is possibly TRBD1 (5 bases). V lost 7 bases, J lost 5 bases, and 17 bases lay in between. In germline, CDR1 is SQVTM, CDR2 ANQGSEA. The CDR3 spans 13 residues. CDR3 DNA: TGCAGCGCTCGTGGGGGGTTAGGATATGGCTACACCTTC. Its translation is CSARGGLGYGYTF.

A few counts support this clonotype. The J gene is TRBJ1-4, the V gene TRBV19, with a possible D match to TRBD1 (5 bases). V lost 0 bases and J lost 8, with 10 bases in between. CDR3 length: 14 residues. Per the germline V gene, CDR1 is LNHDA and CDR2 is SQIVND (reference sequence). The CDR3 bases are TGTGCCAGTAGTATAGAGGGGCAGGGCGAAAAACTGTTTTTT. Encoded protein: CASSIEGQGEKLFF. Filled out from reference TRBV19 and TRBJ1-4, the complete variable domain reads DGGITQSPKYLFRKEGQNVTLSCEQNLNHDAMYWYRQDPGQGLRLIYYSQIVNDFQKGDIAEGYSVSREKKESFPLTVTSAQKNPTAFYLCASSIEGQGEKLFFGSGTQLSVL.

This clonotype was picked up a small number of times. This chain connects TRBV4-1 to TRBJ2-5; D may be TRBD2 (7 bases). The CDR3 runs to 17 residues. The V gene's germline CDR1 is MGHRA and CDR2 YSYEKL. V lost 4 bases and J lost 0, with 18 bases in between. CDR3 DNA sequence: TGCGCCAGCAGCCCAGGGGTCGGGAGGACCAACCAAGAGACCCAGTACTTC. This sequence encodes CASSPGVGRTNQETQYF.

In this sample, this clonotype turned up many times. In DNA, the CDR3 is TGCAGTGCTCGAGGGGACAATGAGCAGTTCTTC. This translates into CSARGDNEQFF. The rearrangement links TRBV20-1 to TRBJ2-1; D is possibly TRBD1 or TRBD2 (5 bases each). This CDR3 contains 11 residues. Germline CDR1 reads DFQATT; CDR2 reads SNEGSKA (reference sequence). Trimming stripped 5 bases from V and 5 bases from J, with 7 bases between.

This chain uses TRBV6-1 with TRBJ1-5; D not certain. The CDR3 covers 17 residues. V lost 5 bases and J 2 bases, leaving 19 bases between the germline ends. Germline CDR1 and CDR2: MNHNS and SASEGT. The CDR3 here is CASSRAAGSAGNQPQHF. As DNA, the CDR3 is TGTGCCAGCAGTCGGGCCGCCGGGTCCGCCGGCAATCAGCCCCAGCATTTT.

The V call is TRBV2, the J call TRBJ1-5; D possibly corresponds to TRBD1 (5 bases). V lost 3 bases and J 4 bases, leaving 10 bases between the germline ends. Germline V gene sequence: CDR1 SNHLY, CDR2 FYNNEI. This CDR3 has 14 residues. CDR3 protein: CASSEGRLNQPQHF. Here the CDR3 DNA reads TGTGCCAGCAGTGAGGGACGGCTGAATCAGCCCCAGCATTTT.

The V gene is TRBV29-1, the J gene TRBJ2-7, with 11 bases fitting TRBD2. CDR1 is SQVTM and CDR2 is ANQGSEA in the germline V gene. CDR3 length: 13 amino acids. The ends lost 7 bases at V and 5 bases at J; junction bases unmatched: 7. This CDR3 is CSALSGGADEQYF. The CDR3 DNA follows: TGCAGCGCGCTTAGCGGGGGGGCCGACGAGCAGTACTTC.

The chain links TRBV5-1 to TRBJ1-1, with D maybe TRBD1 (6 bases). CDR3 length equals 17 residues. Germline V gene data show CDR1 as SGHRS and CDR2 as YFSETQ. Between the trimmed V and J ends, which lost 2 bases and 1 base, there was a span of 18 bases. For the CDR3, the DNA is TGCGCCAGCAGCTTTTTGGACAGCCAGGGCCAGAACACTGAAGCTTTCTTT. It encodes CASSFLDSQGQNTEAFF.

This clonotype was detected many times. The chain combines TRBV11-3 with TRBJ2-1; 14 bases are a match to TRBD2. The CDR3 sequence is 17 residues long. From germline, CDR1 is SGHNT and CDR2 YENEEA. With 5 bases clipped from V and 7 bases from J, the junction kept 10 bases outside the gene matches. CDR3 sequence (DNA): TGTGCCAGCAGCCCTGTCCGGAGACTAGCGGGAGGGAATGAGCAGTTCTTC. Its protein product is CASSPVRRLAGGNEQFF.

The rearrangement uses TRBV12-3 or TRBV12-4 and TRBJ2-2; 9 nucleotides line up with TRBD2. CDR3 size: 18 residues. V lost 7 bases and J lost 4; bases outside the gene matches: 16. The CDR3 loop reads CASTIHGASGIPTGELFF. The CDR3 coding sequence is TGTGCCAGCACCATCCATGGGGCTAGCGGGATACCCACCGGGGAGCTGTTTTTT.

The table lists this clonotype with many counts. In DNA form, the CDR3 reads TGTGCCAGCAGTTTAACAGCGGGGGGGCTCTACAATGAGCAGTTCTTC. Translated: CASSLTAGGLYNEQFF. This chain joins TRBV27 and TRBJ2-1; 10 bases are a match to TRBD2. Germline loops: CDR1 MNHEY, CDR2 SMNVEV (reference sequence). Unmatched junction bases numbered 4, after V lost 2 bases and J lost 3 bases. The CDR3 is 16 residues long.

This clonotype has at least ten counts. This chain's CDR3 is CASSPWGRTDTQYF. The DNA of the CDR3 is TGTGCCAGCAGCCCTTGGGGGAGGACAGATACGCAGTATTTT. The gene calls are TRBV12-3 or TRBV12-4 and TRBJ2-3, with D possibly TRBD2 on 6 matching bases. CDR3 length: 14 amino acids. Trimming pared 6 bases from V and 3 bases from J, leaving 13 bases between.

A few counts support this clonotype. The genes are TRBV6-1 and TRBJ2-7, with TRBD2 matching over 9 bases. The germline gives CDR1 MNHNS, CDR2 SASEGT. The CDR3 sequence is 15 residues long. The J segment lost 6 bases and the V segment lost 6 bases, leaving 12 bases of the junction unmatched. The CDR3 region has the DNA TGTGCCAGCAGAAATAAAGCGGGAGGTTTGCTCGAGCAGTACTTC. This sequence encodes CASRNKAGGLLEQYF.